Following are 3 T cell receptor beta chains from one sample sequenced in a study of CD8 T cells in Susac syndrome. RNA in amounts of about 0.45 to 1 ug was reverse transcribed with random hexamers. TCRdb re-analysed the immunoSEQ multiplex PCR reads in MiXCR, keeping a single row per CDR3 protein. The sample records around 130,000 distinct CDR3 sequences, 65% to 90% being singletons. Material: CD8+ T cells from PBMCs. The source of these receptors is a human donor with multiple sclerosis.

This clonotype was observed once. The chain carries TRBV6-5 and TRBJ1-2; D possibly corresponds to TRBD1 (6 bases). CDR3 length equals 15 residues. The V gene lost 5 bases and the J gene lost 8 bases, with 21 bases spanning the gap. Germline-derived CDR1 and CDR2 are MNHEY and SVGAGI. The CDR3 loop is CASSPVGALVGGYTF. The DNA of the CDR3 is TGTGCCAGCAGTCCGGTGGGGGCCTTGGTAGGGGGCTACACCTTC.

This clonotype was recorded many times. The chain joins TRBV7-9 to TRBJ2-3; the D is unclear. The V end lost 5 bases, the J end lost 6 bases, and 12 bases lay between the germline ends. This CDR3 has 13 amino acids. Germline V gene sequence: CDR1 SEHNR, CDR2 FQNEAQ (reference sequence). The CDR3 reads CASSVKTADTQYF. DNA for the CDR3: TGTGCCAGCAGCGTCAAGACGGCGGATACGCAGTATTTT.

The chain joins TRBV29-1 to TRBJ2-2, with 8 positions matching TRBD1. V lost 4 bases and J lost 1; bases outside the gene matches: 2. Germline V gene lookup returns CDR1 SQVTM and CDR2 ANQGSEA. This CDR3 is 14 amino acids long. CDR3 in amino acids: CSVADRGNTGELFF. The CDR3 DNA reads TGCAGCGTTGCTGACAGGGGGAACACCGGGGAGCTGTTTTTT.